These 11 T cell receptor beta chains were all obtained from the same sample, sequenced in a study of blood T cell repertoires in COVID-19. Profiled with immunoSEQ multiplex PCR; TCRdb holds only in-frame clones, not every one. Counted here are under 30,000 clones, approximately 86% occurring once; the ten biggest clones make up approximately 12%. Sequenced: peripheral blood. Source of these receptors: a human donor in a cohort sampled during active COVID-19. The donor label of this sample is uncertain.

V usage is TRBV20-1 and J usage is TRBJ2-1; TRBD2 is a possible D gene (5 bases). Trimming pared 3 bases from V and 6 bases from J, leaving 15 bases between. The CDR3 runs 14 residues. Germline assignment: CDR1 DFQATT and CDR2 SNEGSKA (reference sequence). The DNA of the CDR3 is TGCAGTGCTAGTCCGGGAAACATTATCAATGAGCAGTTCTTC. It translates to CSASPGNIINEQFF.

The rearrangement links TRBV6-5 to TRBJ2-7; D may be TRBD2 (5 bases). The CDR3 length is 14 residues. V lost 7 bases to trimming and J lost 4 bases, with 17 bases between them. Germline V gene data show CDR1 as MNHEY and CDR2 as SVGAGI. The CDR3 reads CASKFAGINYEQYF. Written as DNA, the CDR3 is TGTGCCAGCAAGTTCGCGGGTATTAATTACGAGCAGTACTTC.

The rearrangement uses TRBV5-4 and TRBJ2-5, with 7 bases identical to TRBD2. The ends lost 4 bases at V and 7 bases at J; junction bases unmatched: 10. The germline V gene has CDR1 SGHNT and CDR2 YYREEE (reference sequence). This CDR3 region has 14 residues. The CDR3 nucleotides are TGTGCCAGCAGCCGGACTAGTGAGCCCTCGACCCAGTACTTC. This codes for CASSRTSEPSTQYF.

V and J are TRBV28 and TRBJ1-5; TRBD1 matches at 7 bases. The germline CDR1 and CDR2 sequences are MDHEN and SYDVKM. After removal of 5 bases from V and 2 bases from J, the junction contained 3 bases not matched to a gene. The CDR3 sequence is 14 residues long. DNA for the CDR3: TGTGCCAGCAGTACCGGACAGGGCAATCAGCCCCAGCATTTT. Amino acid sequence: CASSTGQGNQPQHF. Together with reference TRBV28 and TRBJ1-5, the CDR3 gives the full variable domain: DVKVTQSSRYLVKRTGEKVFLECVQDMDHENMFWYRQDPGLGLRLIYFSYDVKMKEKGDIPEGYSVSREKKERFSLILESASTNQTSMYLCASSTGQGNQPQHFGDGTRLSIL.

This clone was recorded only once. The CDR3 DNA reads TGTGCCAGCAGCTCGACAGAGCAAGAGACCCAGTACTTC. Residues: CASSSTEQETQYF. This chain uses TRBV7-9 with TRBJ2-5; a possible D gene is TRBD1 (5 bases). From germline, CDR1 is SEHNR and CDR2 FQNEAQ (reference sequence). V lost 4 bases to trimming and J lost 2 bases, with 8 bases between them. The CDR3 is 13 amino acids.

V and J are TRBV24-1 and TRBJ2-6; possibly TRBD2 for D (7 bases). The CDR3 covers 18 residues. The V end was cut by 2 bases, the J end by 2 bases, with 15 bases between. CDR1 KGHDR and CDR2 SFDVKD come from the germline V gene. Here the CDR3 DNA reads TGTGCCACCAGTGATTCTTTCGGGGGGCGCGCTGGGGCCAACGTCCTGACTTTC. Translating gives CATSDSFGGRAGANVLTF.

CDR3 bases: TGTGCCAGTAGTATCCCCCGGACAGGGAATAGCAATCAGCCCCAGCATTTT. Its protein product is CASSIPRTGNSNQPQHF. The V call is TRBV19, the J call TRBJ1-5; 8 bases line up with TRBD1. Germline lookup yields CDR1 LNHDA and CDR2 SQIVND (reference sequence). The CDR3 runs to 17 residues. V dropped 3 bases and J dropped 0; count of bases not matched to a gene: 7.

The chain is built from TRBV14 and TRBJ2-7, with TRBD2 matching over 11 bases. The CDR3 covers 15 residues. The ends lost 2 bases at V and 5 bases at J; junction bases unmatched: 5. In germline, CDR1 is SGHDN, CDR2 FVKESK. The CDR3 DNA reads TGTGCCAGCAGCCAATTAGCGGGAGGGCCTCACGAGCAGTACTTC. Encoded protein: CASSQLAGGPHEQYF.

The chain uses TRBV7-2 and TRBJ2-5; TRBD2 might be the D (5 bases). In germline, CDR1 is SGHTA, CDR2 FQGNSA. V lost 5 bases to trimming and J lost 13 bases, with 20 bases between them. This CDR3 is built from 13 residues. The CDR3 reads CASSTTPRVPGYF. CDR3 nucleotide sequence: TGTGCCAGCAGCACCACTCCGCGGGTCCCCGGGTACTTC.

The chain links TRBV2 to TRBJ1-6; D remains unclear. CDR1 is SNHLY, CDR2 FYNNEI, per germline. V dropped 5 bases and J dropped 7 bases, with 15 bases sitting between them. The CDR3 has 15 amino acids. The CDR3 spells CASSQEKGENSPLHF. The CDR3 DNA follows: TGTGCCAGCAGTCAAGAAAAGGGAGAGAATTCACCCCTCCACTTT.

This sequence joins TRBV10-2 and TRBJ1-6; no clear D gene. This CDR3 has 15 residues. Per the germline V gene, CDR1 is WSHSY and CDR2 is SAAADI. The V end lost 3 bases, the J end lost 9 bases, and 15 bases lay between the germline ends. CDR3 in amino acids: CASSERSGRSSPLHF. In DNA, the CDR3 is TGCGCCAGCAGTGAACGGTCGGGTCGTAGTTCACCCCTCCACTTT.